This T cell receptor beta chain was sequenced for a study of blood T cell repertoires in COVID-19. On the study more broadly: There were acute and convalescent COVID-19 samples, and they came from the United States, Italy and Spain.

In its sample, this clone was seen a few times. Looked up from germline, CDR1 is LNHDA and CDR2 is SQIVND (reference sequence). The CDR3 has 15 amino acids. V lost 4 bases and J 5 bases, leaving 17 bases between the germline ends. Those who participated ranged in age from about 18 to 95 years and resided in approximately 26 US areas. Participant-reported clinical history was the basis for cohort assignment. Original data processing: By means of reference gene primer amplification, nucleated cell counts were estimated. Libraries were prepared by immunoSEQ multiplex PCR; TCRdb keeps only in-frame clonotypes and omits some of them. That table furnishes V, J and clone size, whereas the DNA furnished D and trimming. The sample contains around 250,000 clones, around 84% of which appear only once.

Source material: PBMCs or T cells enriched from blood (not recorded which). The chain has TRBV19 and TRBJ2-5, with D possibly matching TRBD2 (6 bases). This TCR derives from a man aged 25 to 40 with acute COVID-19. The CDR3 sequence: CASSKGLTPAETQYF. CDR3 DNA: TGTGCCAGTAGTAAGGGACTCACCCCGGCGGAGACCCAGTACTTC.